This T cell receptor (beta chain) originates from a study of beta chain features in type 1 diabetes (dated by TCRdb to 2016 to 2019). About the study as a whole: Mean age, gender distribution, total cell number and subset yield did not differ between patients and healthy donors. The study compared the TCRB repertoires of sorted circulating CD4+ T cell subsets in recently diagnosed type 1 diabetes patients with those in matched healthy donors. Regulatory and stem cell-like memory subsets were obtained from only 8 patients and about 8 healthy donors, while naive and central memory subsets were obtained from all 30 or so donors. A total of roughly 99 million sorted cells were examined across all samples, and the number of cells per subset was strongly correlated with RNA yield. The investigation overall reported the following: At VDJ recombination sites, type 1 diabetes patients had fewer insertions and more deleted nucleotides, which implies abnormalities in thymic rearrangement. The naive, central memory and regulatory TCRB repertoires appeared to resemble one another more closely among patients than among healthy donors. Shorter templates might have been favored by PCR, but patient and control samples were amplified and corrected together, so both groups would have been affected equally by any skew. Because small numbers of individuals were included in the HLA sub-analyses, any influence of HLA type on TCRB rearrangement was left unresolved. A moderate but significant shortening of TCRB CDR3 length was observed in type 1 diabetes patients in all four CD4+ subsets. Sequencing cDNA rather than genomic DNA could over-represent highly expressing activated cells, although activation and CD3 levels did not differ between groups.

In its sample, this clone was seen a few times. This receptor's antigen is unknown. No clone much larger than this one lies a single base away; base qualities are absent. V is pruned by 6 bases and J by 12 bases, leaving 10 bases of the junction without a gene match. Reading the germline V gene gives CDR1 KGHSH and CDR2 LQKENI. The CDR3 runs 12 residues from the cysteine to the phenylalanine. The CDR3 DNA has 36 bases and is translated from base 1. All of the isolated RNA was reverse transcribed with the High Capacity cDNA Reverse Transcription Kit, so expressed TCRB transcripts were sequenced. Deep immunoSEQ sequencing was performed on naive, central memory and regulatory T cell samples, with an average of roughly 3.5 million total reads per sample. After sorted cells were lysed in RLT buffer, RNA was extracted with DNase-treated RNeasy Micro or Mini kits, with the choice depending on cell number. To prevent cross-contamination, each cell subset was processed individually, whereas patient and healthy donor samples were processed jointly. Using the immunoSEQ multiplex PCR, TCRB sequences were amplified from cDNA into 87-bp fragments spanning the CDR3 region. The amplicons were sequenced using the Illumina HiSeq platform. The paper's processing steps were these. Synthetic template baselines were used to correct PCR bias computationally, reads within Hamming distance 2 were collapsed together, and singletons that could not be merged were discarded. Reads were aligned to IMGT to assign V, D and J genes, CDR3 length, and insertions or deletions at six rearrangement sites. Clonotype counts were normalized to sorted cell number within each subset before computing true diversity and Gini coefficients with the tcR R package. The overlap coefficient, calculated on TCRB nucleotide sequences, was used to quantify repertoire sharing. Out-of-frame TCRB sequences from naive cells were analyzed as a proxy for the pre-selection repertoire. TCRdb limited this immuneACCESS table to in-frame rearrangements with V and J called. A share of clones is missing; checked studies link under half to unresolved V genes, and the rest is unexplained. The V and J calls and clone size were taken over from that table, and D and trimming were inferred from the DNA. This sample holds fewer than 900,000 clones; 15% to 20% were observed only once. 0.023% of the sample goes to the ten largest clones.

Each donor gave one peripheral blood draw, averaging roughly 100 mL, which was collected into heparinised tubes. Using a panel that included CD45RO, CCR7, CD25, CD127, CD95 and CD27, naive, central memory, regulatory and stem cell-like memory CD4+ T cells were sorted on a BD FACSAria II. A purity above 98% was achieved for all sorted populations. PBMCs were isolated right away by Lymphoprep density gradient centrifugation and were stained directly, without culture. Samples were stained and sorted in pairs, with one healthy donor and one patient per experiment, so that batch effects were minimized. The chain uses TRBV18 and TRBJ1-2, and 7 bases in between align with TRBD1. The receptor was derived from a woman younger than 35 in good health. The sample was naive CD4+ T cells from blood. The intended sense of this specimen's cell subset or site label: true naive CD4+ T cells. The DNA is as follows: TGTGCCAGCTCCGAAGACAGGGTGTACAACACCTTC. It codes for CASSEDRVYNTF.